The TCR beta chain under discussion was sequenced for a study of identical twins. The study, taken as a whole, reports: Memory repertoires showed no such pattern, whereas abundant cord blood beta clonotypes carried fewer insertions.

A universal primer binding site was introduced by template switching. The final cDNA contained unique molecular identifiers. TCRdb redid the calling of the 5' RACE reads with MiXCR, one entry per CDR3 protein. The sample consists of some 790,000 distinct CDR3 sequences, 15% to 20% of them appearing once. Points on this clonotype: Its antigen is not known.

The CDR3 covers 15 residues. Germline-derived CDR1 and CDR2 are SGHRS and YFSETQ. J gave up 5 bases and V 3 bases, and 7 bases lay outside the gene matches. These data were likewise used in another study, on T cells expressing NK-cell markers. That paper notes: The study found these clonotypes also leading the CD3+CD56-NKG2C+ fraction in a handful of donors.

Sequences were obtained from PBMCs. V usage is TRBV5-1 and J usage is TRBJ2-2; TRBD1 matches at 7 bases. This TCR was recovered from a woman aged 18-29 years in good health. CDR3 sequence reads: CASSSGTEVTGELFF. The CDR3 bases are TGCGCCAGCAGCTCCGGGACAGAGGTGACCGGGGAGCTGTTTTTT.